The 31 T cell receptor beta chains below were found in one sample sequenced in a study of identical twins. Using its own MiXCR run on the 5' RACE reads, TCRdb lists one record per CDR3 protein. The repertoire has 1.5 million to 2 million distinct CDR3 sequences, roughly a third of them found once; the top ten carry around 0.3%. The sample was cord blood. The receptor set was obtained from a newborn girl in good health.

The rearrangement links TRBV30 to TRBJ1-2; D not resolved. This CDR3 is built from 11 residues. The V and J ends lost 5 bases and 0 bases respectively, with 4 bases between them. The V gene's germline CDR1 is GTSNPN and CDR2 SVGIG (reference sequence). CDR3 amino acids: CAWGTNYGYTF. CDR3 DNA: TGTGCCTGGGGGACTAACTATGGCTACACCTTC.

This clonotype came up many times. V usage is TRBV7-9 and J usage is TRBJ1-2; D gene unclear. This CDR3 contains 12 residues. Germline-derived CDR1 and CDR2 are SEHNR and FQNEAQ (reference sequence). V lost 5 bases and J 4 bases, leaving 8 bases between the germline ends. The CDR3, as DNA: TGTGCCAGCAGCCGTCCACCCTATGGCTACACCTTC. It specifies CASSRPPYGYTF.

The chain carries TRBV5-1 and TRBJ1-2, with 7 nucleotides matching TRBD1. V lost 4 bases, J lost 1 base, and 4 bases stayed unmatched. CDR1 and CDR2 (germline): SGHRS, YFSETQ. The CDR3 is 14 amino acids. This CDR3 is CASSGTDRNYGYTF. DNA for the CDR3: TGCGCCAGCAGCGGGACAGACCGTAACTATGGCTACACCTTC.

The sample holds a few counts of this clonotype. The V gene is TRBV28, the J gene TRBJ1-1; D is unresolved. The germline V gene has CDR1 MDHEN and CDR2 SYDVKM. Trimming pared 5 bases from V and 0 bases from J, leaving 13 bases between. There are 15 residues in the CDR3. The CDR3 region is CASSQNKGVNTEAFF. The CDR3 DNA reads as TGTGCCAGCAGTCAGAATAAGGGCGTGAACACTGAAGCTTTCTTT.

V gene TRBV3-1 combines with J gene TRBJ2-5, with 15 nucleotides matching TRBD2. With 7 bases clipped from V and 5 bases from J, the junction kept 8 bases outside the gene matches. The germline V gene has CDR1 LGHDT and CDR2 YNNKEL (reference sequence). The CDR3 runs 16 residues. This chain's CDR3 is CASTTGLAGGWETQYF. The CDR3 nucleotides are TGTGCCAGCACCACCGGACTAGCGGGAGGGTGGGAGACCCAGTACTTC.

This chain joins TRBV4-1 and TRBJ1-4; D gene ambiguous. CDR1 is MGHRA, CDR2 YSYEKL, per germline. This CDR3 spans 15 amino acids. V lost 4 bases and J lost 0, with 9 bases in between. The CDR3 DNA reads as TGCGCCAGCAGCCCGTTTGGGGCAACTAATGAAAAACTGTTTTTT. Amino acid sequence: CASSPFGATNEKLFF.

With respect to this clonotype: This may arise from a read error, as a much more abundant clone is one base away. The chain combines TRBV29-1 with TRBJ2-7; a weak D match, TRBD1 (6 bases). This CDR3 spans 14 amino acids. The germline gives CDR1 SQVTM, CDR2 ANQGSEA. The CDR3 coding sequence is TGCAGCGCGTCCGCAGGGGACATCTCCTACGGGCAGTACTTC. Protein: CSASAGDISYGQYF.

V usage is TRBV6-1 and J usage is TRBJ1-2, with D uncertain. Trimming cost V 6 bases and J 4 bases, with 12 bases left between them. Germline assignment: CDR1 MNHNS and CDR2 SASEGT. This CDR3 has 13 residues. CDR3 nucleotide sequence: TGTGCCAGCAGGACAACAGTCAGCTATGGCTACACCTTC. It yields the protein CASRTTVSYGYTF.

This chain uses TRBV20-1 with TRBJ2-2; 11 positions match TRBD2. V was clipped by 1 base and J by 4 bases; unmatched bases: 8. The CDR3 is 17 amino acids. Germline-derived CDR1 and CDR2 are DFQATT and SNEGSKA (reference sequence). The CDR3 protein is CSARVDSGRAGTGELFF. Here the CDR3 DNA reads TGCAGTGCTAGAGTTGATAGCGGGAGGGCCGGCACCGGGGAGCTGTTTTTT.

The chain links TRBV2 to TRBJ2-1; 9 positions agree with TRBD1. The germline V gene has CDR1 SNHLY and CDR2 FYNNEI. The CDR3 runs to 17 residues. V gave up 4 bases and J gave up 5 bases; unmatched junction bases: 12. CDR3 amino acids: CASSGAQGARVNNEQFF. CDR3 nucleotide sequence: TGTGCCAGCAGTGGCGCACAGGGGGCGAGGGTTAACAATGAGCAGTTCTTC.

Written as DNA, the CDR3 is TGTGCCAGCAGCTTAGTACCTCCTTTCGGTCCGAACACCGGGGAGCTGTTTTTT. Encoded protein: CASSLVPPFGPNTGELFF. The J gene is TRBJ2-2, the V gene TRBV11-3, with D unclear. The V gene lost 1 base and the J gene lost 0 bases, with 15 bases spanning the gap. The CDR3 has 18 residues. Germline V lookup: CDR1 SGHNT, CDR2 YENEEA. Full variable domain (outside the CDR3, taken from reference TRBV11-3 and TRBJ2-2): EAGVVQSPRYKIIEKKQPVAFWCNPISGHNTLYWYLQNLGQGPELLIRYENEEAVDDSQLPKDRFSAERLKGVDSTLKIQPAELGDSAVYLCASSLVPPFGPNTGELFFGEGSRLTVL.

CDR3 region: CASSLLAQVSTDTQYF. As DNA, the CDR3 is TGTGCCAGCAGTTTACTGGCACAGGTTAGCACAGATACGCAGTATTTT. The chain has TRBV12-3 or TRBV12-4 and TRBJ2-3; TRBD1 is a possible D gene (5 bases). Trimming removed 2 bases at V and 0 bases at J, with 12 bases between. The CDR3 covers 16 residues.

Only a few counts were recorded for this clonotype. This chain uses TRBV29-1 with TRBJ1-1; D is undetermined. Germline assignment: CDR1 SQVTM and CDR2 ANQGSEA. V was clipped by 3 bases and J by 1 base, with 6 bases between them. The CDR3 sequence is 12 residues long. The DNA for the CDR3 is TGCAGCGTTGAGATACAGAACACTGAAGCTTTCTTT. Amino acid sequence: CSVEIQNTEAFF.

CDR3 sequence: CASNWVRRSLAVYEQYF. The CDR3, as DNA: TGTGCCAGCAATTGGGTCAGAAGAAGTCTAGCGGTCTACGAGCAGTACTTC. V is TRBV28 and J is TRBJ2-7, with 7 bases that match TRBD2. This CDR3 is 17 amino acids long. V dropped 7 bases and J dropped 3; count of bases not matched to a gene: 18. In germline, CDR1 is MDHEN, CDR2 SYDVKM. Full variable domain (remainder filled in from reference TRBV28 and TRBJ2-7): DVKVTQSSRYLVKRTGEKVFLECVQDMDHENMFWYRQDPGLGLRLIYFSYDVKMKEKGDIPEGYSVSREKKERFSLILESASTNQTSMYLCASNWVRRSLAVYEQYFGPGTRLTVT.

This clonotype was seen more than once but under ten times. The CDR3 DNA reads as TGCAGTGCTGGAGGGGGAGCGAGCTATGGCTACACCTTC. Translation gives CSAGGGASYGYTF. V is TRBV20-1 and J is TRBJ1-2, with D perhaps matching TRBD1 (6 bases). The germline V gene has CDR1 DFQATT and CDR2 SNEGSKA (reference sequence). V shed 5 bases and J shed 4 bases, with 14 bases lying between them. The CDR3 extends over 13 amino acids.

CDR3 nucleotides: TGCGCCAGCAGCTTGCGGGGAGGAAACAATGAGCAGTTCTTC. Encoded protein: CASSLRGGNNEQFF. The rearrangement links TRBV5-1 to TRBJ2-1, with D possibly matching TRBD2 (6 bases). This CDR3 region has 14 residues. Trimming cost V 1 base and J 5 bases, with 10 bases left between them. The germline CDR1 and CDR2 sequences are SGHRS and YFSETQ.

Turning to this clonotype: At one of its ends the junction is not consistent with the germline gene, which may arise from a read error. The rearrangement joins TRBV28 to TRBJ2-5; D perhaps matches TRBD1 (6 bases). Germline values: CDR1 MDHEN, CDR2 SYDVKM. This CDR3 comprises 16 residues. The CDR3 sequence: CASNEGVSWYQETRYF. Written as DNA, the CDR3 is TGTGCCAGCAACGAGGGGGTCTCTTGGTACCAAGAGACCCGGTACTTC.

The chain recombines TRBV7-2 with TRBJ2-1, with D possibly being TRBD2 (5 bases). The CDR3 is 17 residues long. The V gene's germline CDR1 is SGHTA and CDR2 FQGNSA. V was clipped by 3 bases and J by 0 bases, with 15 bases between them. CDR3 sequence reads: CASSFSSALSSYNEQFF. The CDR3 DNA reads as TGTGCCAGCAGCTTTAGTAGCGCCCTCAGCTCCTACAATGAGCAGTTCTTC.

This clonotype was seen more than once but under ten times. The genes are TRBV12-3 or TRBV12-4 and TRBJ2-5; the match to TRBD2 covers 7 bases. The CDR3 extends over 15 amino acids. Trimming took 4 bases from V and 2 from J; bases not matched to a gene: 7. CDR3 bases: TGTGCCAGCAGTTCCCCAGCGGGGAAACAAGAGACCCAGTACTTC. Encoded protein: CASSSPAGKQETQYF.

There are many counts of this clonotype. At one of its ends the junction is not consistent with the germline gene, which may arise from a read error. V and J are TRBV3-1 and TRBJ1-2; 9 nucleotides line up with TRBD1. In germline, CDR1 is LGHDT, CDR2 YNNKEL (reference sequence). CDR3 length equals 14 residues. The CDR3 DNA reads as TGTGCCAGCAGTCAAGGACAGGGGAGGAATGGCTACACCTTC. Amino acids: CASSQGQGRNGYTF.

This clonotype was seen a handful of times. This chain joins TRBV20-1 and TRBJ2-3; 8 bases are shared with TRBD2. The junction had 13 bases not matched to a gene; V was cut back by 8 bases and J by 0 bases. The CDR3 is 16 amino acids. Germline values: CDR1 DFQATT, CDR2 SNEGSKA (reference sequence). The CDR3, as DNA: TGCAGTCCGGGGGGGCCGAGCCCCTGGAGCACAGATACGCAGTATTTT. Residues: CSPGGPSPWSTDTQYF.

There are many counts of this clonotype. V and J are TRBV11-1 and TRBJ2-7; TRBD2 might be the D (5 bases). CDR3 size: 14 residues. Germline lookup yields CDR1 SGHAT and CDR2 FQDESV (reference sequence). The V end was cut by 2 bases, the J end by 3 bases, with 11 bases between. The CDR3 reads CASSLFSGYYEQYF. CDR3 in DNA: TGTGCCAGCAGCTTATTTTCGGGGTACTACGAGCAGTACTTC.

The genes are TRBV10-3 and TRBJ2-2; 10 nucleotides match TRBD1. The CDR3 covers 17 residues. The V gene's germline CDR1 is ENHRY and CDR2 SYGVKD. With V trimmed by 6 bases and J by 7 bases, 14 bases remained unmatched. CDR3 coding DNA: TGTGCCATCAGCCGCTTAACTGGGACAGGGGTGCGCGGGGAGCTGTTTTTT. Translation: CAISRLTGTGVRGELFF.

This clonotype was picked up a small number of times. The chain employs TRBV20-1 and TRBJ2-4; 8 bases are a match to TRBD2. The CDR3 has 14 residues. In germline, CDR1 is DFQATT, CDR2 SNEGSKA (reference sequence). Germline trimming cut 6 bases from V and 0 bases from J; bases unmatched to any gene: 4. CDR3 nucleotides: TGCAGTGCGCAGCGGGGGTTAGCCAAAAACATTCAGTACTTC. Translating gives CSAQRGLAKNIQYF.

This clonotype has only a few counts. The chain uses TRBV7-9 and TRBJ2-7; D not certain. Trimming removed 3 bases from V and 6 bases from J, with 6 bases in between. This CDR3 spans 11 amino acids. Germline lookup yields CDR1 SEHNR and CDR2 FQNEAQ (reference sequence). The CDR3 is CASSFGPEQYF. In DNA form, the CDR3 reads TGTGCCAGCAGCTTCGGGCCCGAGCAGTACTTC.

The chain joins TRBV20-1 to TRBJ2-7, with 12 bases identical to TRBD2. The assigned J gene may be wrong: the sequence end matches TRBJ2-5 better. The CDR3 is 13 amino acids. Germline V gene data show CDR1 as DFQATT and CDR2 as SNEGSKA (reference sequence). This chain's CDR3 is CSARTSGAQTQYF. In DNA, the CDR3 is TGCAGTGCCCGGACTAGCGGGGCCCAGACCCAGTACTTC.

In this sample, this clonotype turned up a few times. CDR3 sequence reads: CASSFVGMSNQPQHF. In DNA form, the CDR3 reads TGTGCCAGCAGTTTTGTAGGGATGAGCAATCAGCCCCAGCATTTT. V usage is TRBV27 and J usage is TRBJ1-5; no firm D call. There are 15 residues in the CDR3. V was cut by 3 bases and J by 1 base, with 10 bases left in between. Germline-derived CDR1 and CDR2 are MNHEY and SMNVEV (reference sequence).

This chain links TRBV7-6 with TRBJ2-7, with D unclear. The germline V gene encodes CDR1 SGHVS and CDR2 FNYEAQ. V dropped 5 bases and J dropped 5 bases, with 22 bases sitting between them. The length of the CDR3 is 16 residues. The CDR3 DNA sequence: TGTGCCAGCAGCGTCCGGTCGGGTCCTGGTAGTAACGAGCAGTACTTC. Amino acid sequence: CASSVRSGPGSNEQYF.

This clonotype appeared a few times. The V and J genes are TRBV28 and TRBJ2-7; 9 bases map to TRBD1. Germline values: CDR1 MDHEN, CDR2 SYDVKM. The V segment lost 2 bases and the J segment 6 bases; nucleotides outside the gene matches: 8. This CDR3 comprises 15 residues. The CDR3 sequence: CASSLRDRAWSEQYF. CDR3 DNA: TGTGCCAGCAGTTTACGGGACAGGGCTTGGTCCGAGCAGTACTTC. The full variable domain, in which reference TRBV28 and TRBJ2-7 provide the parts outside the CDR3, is DVKVTQSSRYLVKRTGEKVFLECVQDMDHENMFWYRQDPGLGLRLIYFSYDVKMKEKGDIPEGYSVSREKKERFSLILESASTNQTSMYLCASSLRDRAWSEQYFGPGTRLTVT.

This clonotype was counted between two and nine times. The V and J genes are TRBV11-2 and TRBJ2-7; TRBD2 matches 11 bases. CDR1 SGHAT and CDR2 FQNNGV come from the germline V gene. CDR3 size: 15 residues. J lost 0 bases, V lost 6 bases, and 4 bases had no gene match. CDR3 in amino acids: CASRFTSGSSYEQYF. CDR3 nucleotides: TGTGCCAGCAGATTCACTAGCGGGAGCTCCTACGAGCAGTACTTC.

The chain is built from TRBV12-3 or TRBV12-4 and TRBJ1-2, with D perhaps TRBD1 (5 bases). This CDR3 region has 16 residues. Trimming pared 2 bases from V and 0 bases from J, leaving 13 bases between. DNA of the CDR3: TGTGCCAGCAGTTTATCGGCGGGGCACACTAACTATGGCTACACCTTC. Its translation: CASSLSAGHTNYGYTF.